This TCR beta chain was documented in a study of naive and memory T cell subsets (dated by TCRdb to about 2017). For context, the study as a whole: The study applied an open-source, UMI-based TCR alpha and beta sequencing pipeline to sorted naive and memory peripheral blood T cell subsets. IgG serology results and the functional CMV T cell responses were in complete agreement. RNA was DNase-treated and reverse transcribed with TCR constant-region primers, mostly using SuperScript III.

Library method: UMI-ligation and nested PCR. To cover both TRBC1 and TRBC2, the beta constant-region primer consisted of an equimolar mix of two oligonucleotides. Four rounds of PCR were used to amplify ligated cDNA, with nested alpha and beta constant-region primers being used together with the SP2 primer. A single-stranded oligonucleotide bearing the SP2 primer plus a 12-nucleotide UMI was ligated onto the 3' end of the cDNA by T4 RNA ligase 1. Incubation of the ligation reaction lasted roughly 19-24 hours at 16 degrees C. PCR2 was usually performed as a SYBR Green qPCR and halted at a preset threshold so that over-amplification would not occur. Every purification after the first one was done using Agencourt AMPure XP magnetic beads. Libraries were quantified by Qubit and checked on a TapeStation, with a main peak expected near 650 bp. The pooled libraries were sequenced on an Illumina MiSeq using v2 2x251 paired-end kits, which usually yielded about 0.85-2 million reads per sample. Libraries were pooled at around 3.8 nM per sample, and about 4.5-7.5% PhiX was added to improve cluster recognition. The original methods were these. Using tag matching that tolerated one base-pair mismatch, Decombinator assigned V and J genes to FASTQ reads that had been processed by Demultiplexor. By using UMIs, Collapsinator corrected both sequencing errors and the frequency errors caused by PCR heterogeneity. CDR3Translator translated TCRs and extracted CDR3s from the conserved cysteine to the FGXG phenylalanine, flagging non-productive sequences. Repertoires were subsampled to equal numbers of UMI-defined TCRs before Gini, Shannon entropy and inverse Simpson indices were calculated. Power-law fits to clonotype abundance distributions were performed by maximum likelihood within the linear range. On one naive CD8 sample, the pipeline and MIGEC gave similar UMI counts, unique TCR numbers and clonal distributions. One analysis removed from the naive repertoire any naive TCRs that were also found in any memory subset from the same donor. Repertoires were searched for 7,322 CMV-associated CDR3 sequences compiled from VDJdb and a published dataset. TCRdb reprocessing: public reads trimmed at Q25 with fastp, clones called with MiXCR, in-frame beta chains kept. Each record represents a unique CDR3 protein, reported with the most common genes and DNA among its rows. The V and J calls were not made by the authors but by TCRdb's processing. For this sample the table gives about 150,000 distinct CDR3 sequences, of which about 23% were detected only once. The ten most abundant clones make up approximately 0.1% of the sample.

What the work shows at the level of the full study, not this receptor alone: Following error correction, more than 85% of naive TCR sequences occurred only once, which made naive abundance distributions much steeper than those of memory subsets. The repertoire findings for the naive and memory subsets could not be validated, as no ground truth was available. RNA-based TCR counts may be influenced by expression changes linked to T cell activation and differentiation. TCR abundance followed a power law whose exponent differed between naive and memory subsets but was consistent across the three individuals. Single alpha or beta chain sequences, rather than paired alpha/beta receptors, were used to define clonotypes. A few larger clonotypes were present in naive repertoires, particularly the CD8 repertoires, and these clonotypes were possibly memory cells re-expressing CD45RA. In both CD4 and CD8 cells, the Gini index increased while Shannon and inverse Simpson diversity decreased from naive through CM, EM and EMRA.

This clonotype appeared a few times. No cognate antigen has been identified for it. No much larger clone exists at a distance of one base, and base qualities are not known. From the second PCR step onward, the TCR alpha chain libraries and the TCR beta chain libraries were amplified separately. Donor CMV status was determined by IFNgamma production from CD4+ T cells after overnight stimulation of fresh PBMCs with CMV viral lysate. CD4 T cells were positively selected using Miltenyi beads, after which CD8 T cells were positively selected from the CD4-negative fraction. Cells stained for CD3, CD4, CD8, CD45RA, CD27 and a live/dead dye were sorted on a BD Aria II into four subsets by CD45RA and CD27. A few healthy volunteers provided blood, and each donor's sample was split into CD4 and CD8 T cells and then further divided into four differentiation subsets. Around 120 ml of peripheral blood was drawn per donor, and PBMC were isolated by Ficoll-Paque PLUS density-gradient centrifugation. After sorting, cells were lysed in RLT buffer, RNA was extracted using a Qiagen RNeasy kit, and the extracted RNA was stored at -80 degrees C.

Sequenced sample: naive CD4+ T cells from blood. In the paper's terms, the cell subset or site label means: naive T cells, CD45RA high CD27+. The clonotype comes from a human donor in good health.

DNA sequence: TGTGCCAGCACCCCGAGGGGGACAGGGGGCGCCGGGGAGCTGTTTTTT. Translated, this is CASTPRGTGGAGELFF. The V and J segments used are TRBV27 and TRBJ2-2; TRBD1 lines up with 12 middle nucleotides. Its CDR3 holds 16 amino acids, cysteine through phenylalanine. Left in the record is the CDR3 DNA by itself, 48 bases read in frame from the first base. In the germline V gene (reference sequence), CDR1 corresponds to MNHEY and CDR2 to SMNVEV. V has 7 bases trimmed and J has 6 bases trimmed; junction bases matching no gene number 9.